The rows below give T cell receptor beta chains drawn from one sample of a study of chemoradiotherapy in HPV16-positive cancers. The data were produced by immunoSEQ multiplex PCR, yet TCRdb's version contains in-frame clones alone and is incomplete. This sample yields fewer than 10,000 clones, of which 75% are seen a single time; around 40% belongs to the top ten. The specimen was tumor tissue, collected from a patient who underwent chemoradiotherapy. Receptors originate from a human donor with HPV-associated anogenital cancer. Both conserved end residues are part of each CDR3. A D gene is named only where the DNA matches it firmly. Clone size is shown for a subset of rows, as once, few, many or a class of expanded clone.

>TRBJ2-1|16|NA|NA|TRBV9
CASSVTFVERTHEQFF
TGTGCCAGCAGCGTAACCTTCGTTGAGAGAACTCATGAGCAGTTCTTC
>TRBJ1-2|16|NA|TRBD1|TRBV27
CASRMVSFGTGGPYTF
TGTGCCAGCAGAATGGTTTCCTTCGGGACAGGGGGCCCCTACACCTTC
>TRBJ1-2|13|NA|NA|TRBV5-6
CASSPQGPYGYTF
TGTGCCAGCAGCCCACAGGGCCCCTATGGCTACACCTTC
>TRBJ2-3|16|NA|TRBD1|TRBV18
CASSPRTGGLTDTQYF
TGTGCCAGCTCACCAAGGACAGGGGGACTCACAGATACGCAGTATTTT
>TRBJ2-1|15|NA|TRBD2|TRBV7-9
CASSHGTSGRTEQFF
TGTGCCAGCAGCCACGGGACTAGCGGGAGGACTGAGCAGTTCTTC
>TRBJ2-7|14|NA|TRBD1|TRBV7-9
CASSFTGGSYEQYF
TGTGCCAGCAGCTTCACAGGGGGTTCCTACGAGCAGTACTTC
>TRBJ2-5|13|NA|NA|TRBV29-1
CSVAKNYQETQYF
TGCAGCGTGGCAAAGAATTACCAAGAGACCCAGTACTTC
>TRBJ1-2|14|NA|NA|TRBV18
CASSPPSGFEGYTF
TGTGCCAGCTCACCACCCTCGGGGTTTGAGGGCTACACCTTC
>TRBJ2-3|17|NA|TRBD2|TRBV28
CASSPPTREGLTDTQYF
TGTGCCAGCAGTCCCCCCACGCGGGAGGGCCTTACAGATACGCAGTATTTT
>TRBJ1-3|13|NA|NA|TRBV9
CASSFQVGNTIYF
TGTGCCAGCAGCTTTCAGGTCGGAAACACCATATATTTT
>TRBJ1-2|12|NA|NA|TRBV28
CASSGALRGYTF
TGTGCCAGCAGCGGGGCCCTTAGGGGCTACACCTTC
>TRBJ2-1|16|few|NA|TRBV9
CASSVDGGYSYNEQFF
TGTGCCAGCAGCGTAGACGGCGGCTACTCCTACAATGAGCAGTTCTTC
>TRBJ1-1|12|NA|NA|TRBV5-1
CASRSGNTEAFF
TGCGCCAGCCGTTCCGGGAACACTGAAGCTTTCTTT
>TRBJ1-4|18|few|TRBD1|TRBV5-3
CARSSIDRGGTANEKLFF
TGTGCCAGAAGCTCAATCGACAGGGGAGGCACTGCTAATGAAAAACTGTTTTTT
>TRBJ1-4|14|NA|NA|TRBV5-5
CASRRTEVNEKLFF
TGTGCCAGCAGGCGGACAGAGGTTAATGAAAAACTGTTTTTT
>TRBJ1-3|17|NA|NA|TRBV19
CASFAWAGTSSGNTIYF
TGTGCCAGTTTCGCTTGGGCAGGAACGAGCTCTGGAAACACCATATATTTT
>TRBJ1-2|16|NA|TRBD1|TRBV2
CASRGTGSISDYGYTF
TGTGCCAGCAGAGGGACAGGGTCAATTTCGGACTATGGCTACACCTTC
>TRBJ2-1|16|NA|TRBD2|TRBV11-2
CASSLEARGIYNEQFF
TGTGCCAGCAGCTTAGAGGCGCGGGGGATTTACAATGAGCAGTTCTTC
>TRBJ2-1|15|NA|TRBD2|TRBV7-2
CASSLELAGDNEQFF
TGTGCCAGCAGCTTAGAGTTAGCGGGAGACAATGAGCAGTTCTTC
>TRBJ2-5|16|once|TRBD1|TRBV4-3
CASSQSQNRGEETQYF
TGCGCCAGCAGCCAATCGCAAAACAGGGGCGAAGAGACCCAGTACTTC
>TRBJ2-1|10|NA|TRBD2|TRBV29-1
CSGTSGLQFF
TGCAGCGGTACTAGCGGGCTGCAGTTCTTC
>TRBJ2-5|15|NA|TRBD2|TRBV29-1
CSALLAGERQETQYF
TGCAGCGCACTCCTAGCGGGAGAGAGGCAAGAGACCCAGTACTTC
>TRBJ1-1|15|NA|TRBD1|TRBV27
CASALRQGMNTEAFF
TGTGCCAGCGCACTTCGACAGGGGATGAACACTGAAGCTTTCTTT
>TRBJ1-1|15|few|TRBD1|TRBV11-3
CASSGLGGVNTEAFF
TGTGCCAGCAGCGGACTAGGGGGCGTGAACACTGAAGCTTTCTTT
>TRBJ2-5|15|NA|NA|TRBV15
CATSRGAPREGTQYF
TGTGCCACCAGCAGAGGGGCTCCACGAGAAGGGACCCAGTACTTC
>TRBJ2-3|13|NA|TRBD2|TRBV10-3
CAINGGGTDTQYF
TGTGCCATCAACGGGGGAGGGACAGATACGCAGTATTTT
>TRBJ1-1|14|few|NA|TRBV9
CASSVGWGSPEAFF
TGTGCCAGCAGCGTAGGCTGGGGCTCCCCTGAAGCTTTCTTT
>TRBJ1-1|17|once|NA|TRBV14
CASSPLGSVGMNTEAFF
TGTGCCAGCAGCCCCCTAGGGTCTGTGGGAATGAACACTGAAGCTTTCTTT
>TRBJ2-5|16|NA|TRBD2|TRBV5-4
CASSRRLAGASETQYF
TGTGCCAGCAGCCGAAGACTAGCGGGAGCTTCGGAGACCCAGTACTTC
>TRBJ1-4|14|NA|NA|TRBV7-9
CASSSLNRDEKLFF
TGTGCCAGCAGCTCCTTGAACAGGGACGAAAAACTGTTTTTT
>TRBJ2-1|13|NA|TRBD1|TRBV28
CASGQGGRNEQFF
TGTGCCAGCGGACAGGGGGGGAGGAATGAGCAGTTCTTC
>TRBJ1-2|13|NA|NA|TRBV30
CAWSQPAGYGYTF
TGTGCCTGGAGCCAGCCAGCGGGCTATGGCTACACCTTC
>TRBJ2-7|13|NA|TRBD2|TRBV28
CASRTSGSYEQYF
TGTGCCAGCCGGACTAGCGGGAGCTACGAGCAGTACTTC
>TRBJ1-2|14|few|TRBD1|TRBV6-4
CASSPTGEFGGYTF
TGTGCCAGCAGTCCGACAGGGGAATTTGGGGGCTACACCTTC
>TRBJ1-4|14|NA|NA|TRBV19
CASSISGVREKLFF
TGTGCCAGTAGTATTTCGGGAGTACGTGAAAAACTGTTTTTT
>TRBJ1-6|14|NA|NA|TRBV6-1
CASSARSGNSPLHF
TGTGCCAGCAGTGCCAGGAGCGGCAATTCACCCCTCCACTTT
>TRBJ2-3|15|NA|NA|TRBV5-6
CASSLRRGLINTQYF
TGTGCCAGCAGCTTGCGTAGGGGTTTAATAAATACGCAGTATTTT
>TRBJ1-1|15|few|NA|TRBV27
CASSFGAPGATEAFF
TGTGCCAGCAGTTTTGGGGCCCCCGGAGCCACTGAAGCTTTCTTT
>TRBJ2-7|17|once|TRBD2|TRBV4-3
CASSQGTSGSLSYEQYF
TGCGCCAGCAGCCAAGGCACTAGCGGGTCCCTATCCTACGAGCAGTACTTC
>TRBJ2-3|12|NA|NA|TRBV28
CASSLPQDTQYF
TGTGCCAGCAGTTTGCCGCAAGATACGCAGTATTTT
>TRBJ2-3|15|NA|NA|TRBV11-2
CASSILSGVSYTQYF
TGTGCCAGCAGCATACTCTCGGGCGTCTCGTATACGCAGTATTTT
>TRBJ1-5|15|few|NA|TRBV7-2
CASSLKGRGNQPQHF
TGTGCCAGCAGCTTAAAGGGAAGAGGCAATCAGCCCCAGCATTTT
>TRBJ1-5|17|few|NA|TRBV19
CASSIMAGGQSNQPQHF
TGTGCCAGTAGTATAATGGCCGGGGGGCAGAGCAATCAGCCCCAGCATTTT
>TRBJ1-1|15|NA|NA|TRBV5-1
CASSFEKPKGTEAFF
TGCGCCAGCAGCTTCGAAAAGCCCAAAGGCACTGAAGCTTTCTTT
>TRBJ2-7|15|NA|TRBD1|TRBV7-8
CASSPGDRGRNEQYF
TGTGCCAGCAGCCCGGGGGACAGGGGGCGAAACGAGCAGTACTTC
>TRBJ1-1|12|once|NA|TRBV16
CASSPGTKEAFF
TGTGCCAGCAGCCCCGGGACAAAAGAAGCTTTCTTT
>TRBJ1-4|13|NA|NA|TRBV25-1
CASTPRTVEKLFF
TGTGCCAGCACCCCTCGGACTGTTGAAAAACTGTTTTTT
>TRBJ1-4|18|NA|TRBD1|TRBV4-3
CASSQDPGQGATNEKLFF
TGCGCCAGCAGCCAAGACCCGGGACAGGGGGCAACTAATGAAAAACTGTTTTTT
>TRBJ1-4|14|NA|TRBD1|TRBV27
CASSHRTGMEKLFF
TGTGCCAGCAGTCATCGGACAGGAATGGAAAAACTGTTTTTT
>TRBJ1-5|12|NA|NA|TRBV7-9
CASSSSGQPQHF
TGTGCCAGCAGCTCTTCAGGTCAGCCCCAGCATTTT
>TRBJ1-4|16|NA|NA|TRBV18
CASSPLRVIRNEKLFF
TGTGCCAGCTCACCATTAAGGGTGATAAGAAATGAAAAACTGTTTTTT
>TRBJ2-2|16|NA|TRBD1|TRBV18
CASSPRAQGPTGELFF
TGTGCCAGCTCACCCCGGGCACAGGGGCCCACCGGGGAGCTGTTTTTT
>TRBJ2-3|16|medium-sized|TRBD1|TRBV29-1
CSVETGQGPASDTQYF
TGCAGCGTTGAAACCGGACAGGGGCCGGCTTCAGATACGCAGTATTTT
>TRBJ1-1|17|NA|NA|TRBV15
CATSRDYGVLIVPEAFF
TGTGCCACCAGCAGAGATTATGGGGTCTTGATTGTCCCTGAAGCTTTCTTT